These 32 T cell receptor beta chains were sequenced from one sample in a study of blood T cells in healthy people across ages. A J-beta primer mix and a sample-barcoded 5' primer were used in a second PCR of about 6 to 12 cycles. TCRdb reprocessed the 5' RACE reads with MiXCR, giving one entry per CDR3 protein. The sample holds 910,000 or so distinct CDR3 sequences, roughly 51% seen once. What was sequenced was blood. The receptor set was obtained from a woman aged 55-75 years in good health.

This clonotype was detected a few times. V is TRBV20-1 and J is TRBJ1-1, with D perhaps TRBD1 (6 bases). V dropped 6 bases and J dropped 2 bases, with 16 bases sitting between them. From germline, CDR1 is DFQATT and CDR2 SNEGSKA (reference sequence). The CDR3 length is 14 residues. The CDR3 region is CSAERGAINTEAFF. Written as DNA, the CDR3 is TGCAGTGCCGAAAGGGGGGCCATTAACACTGAAGCTTTCTTT.

The rearrangement links TRBV4-3 to TRBJ2-4, with D perhaps matching TRBD2 (5 bases). The J call could be wrong; TRBJ2-7 is a better fit for the DNA end. Germline V lookup: CDR1 LGHNA, CDR2 YSLEER. CDR3 size: 15 residues. CDR3 protein: CASSPYRVSGAEQYF. The CDR3 DNA follows: TGCGCCAGCAGCCCATACCGTGTCAGCGGTGCCGAGCAGTACTTC.

This chain joins TRBV3-1 and TRBJ2-3; D remains ambiguous. With 0 bases removed from V and 10 bases from J, the gap between germline ends came to 17 bases. The germline V gene has CDR1 LGHDT and CDR2 YNNKEL (reference sequence). The CDR3 sequence is 15 residues long. This CDR3 is CASSQERSWASAQYF. In nucleotides, the CDR3 is TGTGCCAGCAGCCAAGAAAGGTCGTGGGCATCTGCGCAGTATTTT.

In this sample, this clonotype turned up a few times. The chain recombines TRBV3-1 with TRBJ2-5; a weak D match, TRBD1 (6 bases). The ends were cut back, 3 bases at V and 1 base at J, with 9 bases in the middle. Germline lookup yields CDR1 LGHDT and CDR2 YNNKEL (reference sequence). CDR3 size: 14 residues. CDR3 residues: CASSHLGGQETQYF. For the CDR3, the DNA is TGTGCCAGCAGCCACCTAGGGGGCCAAGAGACCCAGTACTTC.

This chain connects TRBV25-1 to TRBJ1-5; D is unresolved. The V gene lost 3 bases and the J gene lost 3 bases, with 9 bases spanning the gap. This CDR3 is 14 amino acids long. Per germline, CDR1 MGHDK and CDR2 SYGVNS. This CDR3 is CASSDLGNNQPQHF. The CDR3 nucleotides are TGTGCCAGCAGTGATTTAGGGAACAATCAGCCCCAGCATTTT.

This clonotype was seen only a few times. The junction and the germline gene differ at one end; a read error may be behind it. The chain recombines TRBV29-1 with TRBJ2-1; weak D call: TRBD2 (6 bases). Germline CDR1 reads SQVTM; CDR2 reads ANQGSEA. There are 14 residues in the CDR3. DNA for the CDR3: TGCAGCGTCGGGGACTCCACTAGCTACTATGAGCAGTTCTTC. Translation gives CSVGDSTSYYEQFF.

The DNA for the CDR3 is TGCTCCCGGGACTCAGTCTACAATGAGCAGTTCTTC. Translated, it gives CSRDSVYNEQFF. This rearrangement joins TRBV20-1 to TRBJ2-1; maybe TRBD2 (6 bases). This CDR3 is built from 12 residues. Germline values: CDR1 DFQATT, CDR2 SNEGSKA (reference sequence).

J is TRBJ2-7 and V is TRBV2, with D unresolved. Germline V gives CDR1 SNHLY, CDR2 FYNNEI. This CDR3 comprises 10 residues. The ends were cut back, 6 bases at V and 6 bases at J, with 6 bases in the middle. The chain's CDR3 is CASSRSEQYF. CDR3 nucleotide sequence: TGTGCCAGCAGCCGGTCCGAGCAGTACTTC.

This sequence joins TRBV5-6 and TRBJ2-1; 8 nucleotides line up with TRBD2. Germline trimming cut 2 bases from V and 12 bases from J; bases unmatched to any gene: 4. Germline V gives CDR1 SGHDT, CDR2 YYEEEE. The CDR3 length is 12 residues. CDR3 sequence: CASSLAGEGQFF. Here the CDR3 DNA reads TGTGCCAGCAGCTTAGCGGGAGAGGGGCAGTTCTTC.

V is TRBV25-1 and J is TRBJ2-1, with 7 bases identical to TRBD2. The germline gives CDR1 MGHDK, CDR2 SYGVNS. The CDR3 is 15 residues long. Trimming removed 4 bases from V and 12 bases from J; junction bases left unmatched: 15. CDR3 loop: CASSGRRDARGVQFF. As DNA, the CDR3 is TGTGCCAGCAGTGGTAGAAGGGACGCACGGGGGGTGCAGTTCTTC.

The chain recombines TRBV7-2 with TRBJ2-3; 8 positions match TRBD2. Germline V gene sequence: CDR1 SGHTA, CDR2 FQGNSA. The CDR3 loop spans 18 amino acids. The J segment lost 5 bases and the V segment lost 5 bases, leaving 18 bases of the junction unmatched. Here the CDR3 DNA reads TGTGCCAGCAGCCCATCAAAGTCAGCGGGAGCTCATGGAGATACGCAGTATTTT. This translates into CASSPSKSAGAHGDTQYF.

CDR3 loop: CASSPERNEQYF. CDR3 coding DNA: TGTGCCAGCTCACCGGAGAGGAACGAGCAGTACTTC. The J gene is TRBJ2-7, the V gene TRBV18; D not certain. V lost 3 bases and J lost 5, with 8 bases in between. The CDR3 is 12 residues long. Germline V CDR1 and CDR2: KGHSH, LQKENI. The whole variable domain, remainder taken from reference TRBV18 and TRBJ2-7, is NAGVMQNPRHLVRRRGQEARLRCSPMKGHSHVYWYRQLPEEGLKFMVYLQKENIIDESGMPKERFSAEFPKEGPSILRIQQVVRGDSAAYFCASSPERNEQYFGPGTRLTVT.

The CDR3 coding sequence is TGCAGTGCTGGGGGGTCCTCCGGAGGGGGGCCCACAGATACGCAGTATTTT. It translates to CSAGGSSGGGPTDTQYF. The gene calls are TRBV20-1 and TRBJ2-3; D might be TRBD1 or TRBD2, each matching 6 bases. CDR1 and CDR2 (germline): DFQATT, SNEGSKA (reference sequence). Trimming removed 5 bases from V and 2 bases from J, with 23 bases in between. The CDR3 is 17 amino acids.

This clonotype was counted a few times. The rearrangement uses TRBV12-3 or TRBV12-4 and TRBJ2-7, with D perhaps assigned TRBD1 or TRBD2 (6 bases each). CDR3 length: 16 amino acids. Trimming stripped 5 bases from V and 0 bases from J, with 17 bases between. CDR3 nucleotides: TGTGCCAGCAGTCCCCAGGGGACTCATAGCTCCTACGAGCAGTACTTC. Protein product: CASSPQGTHSSYEQYF.

This clonotype occurred many times. The chain is built from TRBV29-1 and TRBJ2-7, with D perhaps matching TRBD2 (5 bases). The CDR3 runs 13 residues. Trimming removed 5 bases from V and 6 bases from J, with 17 bases in between. Germline V CDR1 and CDR2: SQVTM, ANQGSEA. The CDR3 is CSVTRGSLPEQYF. The CDR3 DNA follows: TGCAGCGTTACCCGGGGTAGCCTCCCCGAGCAGTACTTC.

A word on this clonotype: An end of the junction differs from the germline gene, which may be a read error. CDR3 in amino acids: CSGDRDSYDYTF. In DNA, the CDR3 is TGCAGCGGAGACAGGGACAGCTATGACTACACCTTC. The rearrangement uses TRBV29-1 and TRBJ1-2; TRBD1 aligns across 7 bases. The CDR3 runs to 12 residues. Germline lookup yields CDR1 SQVTM and CDR2 ANQGSEA.

The chain recombines TRBV20-1 with TRBJ2-1; D gene uncertain. CDR1 and CDR2 from the germline V gene are DFQATT and SNEGSKA (reference sequence). V was cut by 5 bases and J by 6 bases, with 14 bases left in between. This CDR3 has 13 residues. CDR3 amino acids: CSARNRLCNEQFF. The CDR3 bases are TGCAGTGCTCGGAATCGACTGTGCAATGAGCAGTTCTTC.

V gene TRBV14 combines with J gene TRBJ2-1; D gene unclear. CDR3 length: 14 residues. Germline CDR1 and CDR2: SGHDN and FVKESK. The V and J ends lost 1 base and 4 bases respectively, with 8 bases between them. CDR3: CASSQAKGYNEQFF. The DNA for the CDR3 is TGTGCCAGCAGCCAAGCAAAAGGGTACAATGAGCAGTTCTTC.

This clonotype has a handful of counts. The chain has TRBV4-1 and TRBJ1-2; D is possibly TRBD1 (5 bases). In germline, CDR1 is MGHRA, CDR2 YSYEKL. This CDR3 is 14 amino acids long. V lost 1 base to trimming and J lost 5 bases, with 11 bases between them. CDR3 in DNA: TGCGCCAGCAGCCAAGGACAGAGGGGATATGGCTACACCTTC. This translates into CASSQGQRGYGYTF.

The chain employs TRBV6-1 and TRBJ2-7, with D possibly matching TRBD1 (5 bases). The V gene's germline CDR1 is MNHNS and CDR2 SASEGT. Trimming stripped 7 bases from V and 2 bases from J, with 18 bases between. The CDR3 loop spans 15 amino acids. The CDR3 nucleotides read TGTGCCAGCAAGAGATTAGGACAAATTACCTACGAGCAGTACTTC. Translating gives CASKRLGQITYEQYF.

The gene calls are TRBV20-1 and TRBJ1-5; D is unclear. This CDR3 has 15 amino acids. Trimming removed 0 bases from V and 4 bases from J, with 13 bases in between. Germline CDR1 and CDR2: DFQATT and SNEGSKA (reference sequence). Here the CDR3 reads CSARDGSKLNQPQHF. The CDR3 DNA follows: TGCAGTGCTAGAGATGGGTCCAAACTTAATCAGCCCCAGCATTTT.

This clonotype appeared a few times. This chain joins TRBV20-1 and TRBJ2-3; 13 bases agree with TRBD2. The length of the CDR3 is 18 residues. Germline trimming cut 3 bases from V and 2 bases from J; bases unmatched to any gene: 11. CDR1 is DFQATT, CDR2 SNEGSKA, per germline (reference sequence). The CDR3 is CSASRPGTSGTTTDTQYF. CDR3 nucleotide sequence: TGCAGTGCTAGTCGCCCGGGGACTAGCGGGACAACCACAGATACGCAGTATTTT.

This clonotype has only a few counts. The chain has TRBV7-8 and TRBJ2-7; 9 positions match TRBD1. In germline, CDR1 is SGHVS, CDR2 FQNEAQ. This CDR3 is built from 15 residues. Losses at the gene ends were 1 base for V and 3 bases for J; bases not matched to a gene: 4. The CDR3 region has the DNA TGTGCCAGCAGCTTAGTCGGGACAGGGAGCTACGAGCAGTACTTC. Residues: CASSLVGTGSYEQYF.

This clonotype has at least ten counts. The chain has TRBV2 and TRBJ2-5, with D perhaps matching TRBD2 (6 bases). The CDR3 has 14 amino acids. V was clipped by 6 bases and J by 5 bases, with 16 bases between them. Germline V lookup: CDR1 SNHLY, CDR2 FYNNEI. The CDR3, as DNA: TGTGCCAGCAGCGCATCGCTAGCGCAGGAGACCCAGTACTTC. This translates into CASSASLAQETQYF.

The chain employs TRBV20-1 and TRBJ1-1, with TRBD1 matching over 10 bases. Per the germline V gene, CDR1 is DFQATT and CDR2 is SNEGSKA (reference sequence). V shed 5 bases and J 0 bases; nucleotides not matched to a gene: 9. CDR3 length: 16 residues. Here the CDR3 DNA reads TGCAGTGCTGTGGGACAGGGGCGCATAATGAACACTGAAGCTTTCTTT. As protein: CSAVGQGRIMNTEAFF.

This clonotype turned up a few times. The chain has TRBV20-1 and TRBJ2-1; no clear D. The V end lost 3 bases, the J end lost 6 bases, and 15 bases lay between the germline ends. Germline values: CDR1 DFQATT, CDR2 SNEGSKA (reference sequence). The CDR3 has 14 amino acids. Written as DNA, the CDR3 is TGCAGTGCTAGGACCCACGGGTTATCCAATGAGCAGTTCTTC. As protein: CSARTHGLSNEQFF.

J is TRBJ2-4 and V is TRBV27; 8 nucleotides align to TRBD2. The V segment lost 5 bases and the J segment 1 base; nucleotides outside the gene matches: 4. CDR1 is MNHEY, CDR2 SMNVEV, per germline (reference sequence). This CDR3 comprises 15 residues. CDR3 DNA sequence: TGTGCCAGCAGTCAAGGCGGGAGGGCCAAAAACATTCAGTACTTC. It codes for CASSQGGRAKNIQYF.

V and J are TRBV4-1 and TRBJ2-5; D may be TRBD1 (6 bases). Looked up from germline, CDR1 is MGHRA and CDR2 is YSYEKL. Trimming removed 3 bases from V and 2 bases from J, with 13 bases in between. The CDR3 is 15 residues long. The CDR3 sequence is CASSHLWQGQETQYF. DNA of the CDR3: TGCGCCAGCAGCCACCTATGGCAGGGGCAAGAGACCCAGTACTTC.

This clonotype showed up just a few times. The chain joins TRBV29-1 to TRBJ2-1; weak D call: TRBD2 (6 bases). V was trimmed by 6 bases and J by 2 bases, leaving 14 bases between them. Germline V gives CDR1 SQVTM, CDR2 ANQGSEA. The CDR3 runs 14 residues. Here the CDR3 reads CSVLFGEAYNEQFF. Here the CDR3 DNA reads TGCAGCGTCCTATTTGGGGAGGCCTACAATGAGCAGTTCTTC.

This clonotype occurred a few times. This chain's CDR3 is CASSPSRRSYNEQFF. CDR3 nucleotide sequence: TGTGCCAGCAGTCCTAGCAGACGCTCCTACAATGAGCAGTTCTTC. This chain connects TRBV12-3 or TRBV12-4 to TRBJ2-1; TRBD2 is a possible D gene (5 bases). Trimming took 5 bases from V and 0 from J, leaving 11 bases between them. CDR3 length equals 15 residues.

The chain uses TRBV29-1 and TRBJ2-1; 7 nucleotides agree with TRBD2. This CDR3 region has 13 residues. Germline CDR1 is SQVTM and CDR2 is ANQGSEA. V lost 4 bases to trimming and J lost 7 bases; unmatched junction nucleotides: 7. Written as DNA, the CDR3 is TGCAGCGTTGTCCGGTTAGCGGGTAATGAGCAGTTCTTC. It specifies CSVVRLAGNEQFF.

The rearrangement joins TRBV4-2 to TRBJ2-5; tentative D call: TRBD2 (5 bases). Matching the DNA end better, TRBJ2-7 makes the J call doubtful. Germline values: CDR1 LGHNA, CDR2 YNFKEQ. The CDR3 sequence is 12 residues long. CDR3 DNA sequence: TGTGCCAGCAGCCGGTTCGCGGGCGAGCAGTACTTC. Translation gives CASSRFAGEQYF.